Each of the 21 T cell receptor beta chains below was sequenced from the same sample in a study of cytotoxic CD8 clonotypes in ibrutinib-treated CLL. TCRdb keeps only in-frame clones here, not all; method: immunoSEQ multiplex PCR. The sample includes tens of thousands of clones, about 70% of them seen just once. Source: PBMCs, taken after 12 months of ibrutinib treatment. All receptors come from a human donor with chronic lymphocytic leukemia.

The chain has TRBV6-6 and TRBJ1-1; D not certain. Trimming cost V 0 bases and J 8 bases, with 16 bases left between them. The germline V gene has CDR1 MNHNY and CDR2 SVGAGI (reference sequence). The CDR3 is 15 amino acids. CDR3 sequence (DNA): TGTGCCAGCAGTTACTCACTGGGTCTTGGTCAAGAAGCTTTCTTT. Protein product: CASSYSLGLGQEAFF.

The chain recombines TRBV6-1 with TRBJ1-2; 7 nucleotides align to TRBD1. Germline V CDR1 and CDR2: MNHNS, SASEGT. J lost 0 bases, V lost 5 bases, and 6 bases had no gene match. The CDR3 totals 15 residues. CDR3 sequence: CASSPGDSANYGYTF. For the CDR3, the DNA is TGTGCCAGCAGTCCAGGGGACAGCGCTAACTATGGCTACACCTTC.

This sequence joins TRBV5-4 and TRBJ2-7; TRBD2 matches at 7 bases. Germline V gene sequence: CDR1 SGHNT, CDR2 YYREEE (reference sequence). The V segment lost 1 base and the J segment 7 bases; nucleotides outside the gene matches: 14. This CDR3 spans 16 amino acids. In DNA form, the CDR3 reads TGTGCCAGCAGCTTGACGGGGGGTCTGGCCTTAAGTGAGCAGTACTTC. Protein product: CASSLTGGLALSEQYF. The full variable domain, its missing parts supplied by reference TRBV5-4 and TRBJ2-7, is ETGVTQSPTHLIKTRGQQVTLRCSSQSGHNTVSWYQQALGQGPQFIFQYYREEENGRGNFPPRFSGLQFPNYSSELNVNALELDDSALYLCASSLTGGLALSEQYFGPGTRLTVT.

This clone was counted only a few times. The chain uses TRBV19 and TRBJ1-5; TRBD1 matches 9 bases. Germline-derived CDR1 and CDR2 are LNHDA and SQIVND (reference sequence). This CDR3 region has 15 residues. The V segment lost 4 bases and the J segment 11 bases; nucleotides outside the gene matches: 12. The CDR3 DNA is TGTGCCAGTAGTAGACAGGGGGGTAGTGGCGGCGCCCAGCATTTT. It translates to CASSRQGGSGGAQHF.

This chain links TRBV5-6 with TRBJ1-1, with a tentative D call TRBD1 (5 bases). The CDR3 totals 12 residues. Trimming took off 0 bases at V and 11 bases at J, with 11 bases between the two ends. Germline CDR1 is SGHDT and CDR2 is YYEEEE. CDR3 protein: CASSLGGAGAFF. CDR3 coding DNA: TGTGCCAGCAGCTTGGGAGGGGCCGGCGCTTTCTTT. Variable domain in full (rest from reference TRBV5-6 and TRBJ1-1): DAGVTQSPTHLIKTRGQQVTLRCSPKSGHDTVSWYQQALGQGPQFIFQYYEEEERQRGNFPDRFSGHQFPNYSSELNVNALLLGDSALYLCASSLGGAGAFFGQGTRLTVV.

Comment on this clone: One end of the junction does not line up with germline, which may come from a read error. The chain carries TRBV7-7 and TRBJ2-7; 8 bases agree with TRBD2. CDR1 is SSHAT and CDR2 is FNYEAQ in the germline V gene (reference sequence). This CDR3 comprises 15 residues. The CDR3 is CASSPWGAGGDEQYF. The CDR3 DNA is TGTGCTAGCAGCCCATGGGGCGCGGGGGGCGACGAGCAGTACTTC. Full variable domain (rest looked up from reference TRBV7-7 and TRBJ2-7): GAGVSQSPRYKVTKRGQDVTLRCDPISSHATLYWYQQALGQGPEFLTYFNYEAQPDKSGLPSDRFSAERPEGSISTLTIQRTEQRDSAMYRCASSPWGAGGDEQYFGPGTRLTVT.

This rearrangement joins TRBV4-1 to TRBJ1-2; D not resolved. V was shortened by 1 base and J by 3 bases, with 12 bases between the two germline ends. The CDR3 contains 15 residues. Germline V gives CDR1 MGHRA, CDR2 YSYEKL. CDR3 in DNA: TGCGCCAGCAGCCAAGTGCTGGGAATGGACTATGGCTACACCTTC. Amino acid sequence: CASSQVLGMDYGYTF.

The gene calls are TRBV4-1 and TRBJ2-6; 9 bases agree with TRBD1. There are 19 residues in the CDR3. Trimming cost V 3 bases and J 2 bases; bases outside gene matches: 11. CDR1 and CDR2 (germline): MGHRA, YSYEKL. CDR3 sequence (DNA): TGCGCCAGCAGCCATACCGGGACAGGGTTCCTTCCTGGGGCCAACGTCCTGACTTTC. Translated, it gives CASSHTGTGFLPGANVLTF.

Relative to its sample, this clone is medium-sized. The rearrangement links TRBV16 to TRBJ2-3; tentative D call: TRBD2 (5 bases). The CDR3 length is 14 residues. Germline CDR1 KGHSY, CDR2 FQNENV. Trimming shortened V by 3 bases and J by 4 bases, and 11 bases separated the two germline ends. The CDR3 DNA follows: TGTGCCAGCAGCCACCCTTCCGGGGCAGATACGCAGTATTTT. Translated: CASSHPSGADTQYF.

This sequence joins TRBV2 and TRBJ2-1; 10 bases line up with TRBD2. CDR3 length: 16 residues. Germline CDR1 SNHLY, CDR2 FYNNEI. The V gene end was trimmed by 2 bases and the J gene end by 5 bases; junction bases not matched to a gene: 6. For the CDR3, the DNA is TGTGCCAGCAGTGAAAGCCTAGCGGGGGACCACAATGAGCAGTTCTTC. Translation gives CASSESLAGDHNEQFF. The whole variable domain, filled in from reference TRBV2 and TRBJ2-1, reads EPEVTQTPSHQVTQMGQEVILRCVPISNHLYFYWYRQILGQKVEFLVSFYNNEISEKSEIFDDQFSVERPDGSNFTLKIRSTKLEDSAMYFCASSESLAGDHNEQFFGPGTRLTVL.

J is TRBJ1-2 and V is TRBV9; D is undetermined. Trimming took off 0 bases at V and 6 bases at J, with 6 bases between the two ends. This CDR3 has 12 amino acids. Per the germline V gene, CDR1 is SGDLS and CDR2 is YYNGEE. In DNA form, the CDR3 reads TGTGCCAGCAGCGTAGGCGGTGATGGCTACACCTTC. It codes for CASSVGGDGYTF.

The chain links TRBV5-1 to TRBJ1-1; a weak D match, TRBD1 (6 bases). From germline, CDR1 is SGHRS and CDR2 YFSETQ. The CDR3 has 15 amino acids. The V end was cut by 4 bases, the J end by 9 bases, with 22 bases between. In DNA form, the CDR3 reads TGCGCCAGCAGCCCAGAGGGAGCAGGGAGGGACAAAGCTTTCTTT. It yields the protein CASSPEGAGRDKAFF.

CDR3 bases: TGTGCCAGCAGCTCCCTAACCGGACAGGCCAGCTTAGGTGCCAACGTCCTGACTTTC. Translated: CASSSLTGQASLGANVLTF. The genes are TRBV5-6 and TRBJ2-6, with 7 bases fitting TRBD1. Trimming removed 3 bases from V and 7 bases from J; junction bases left unmatched: 19. Per germline, CDR1 SGHDT and CDR2 YYEEEE. CDR3 length equals 19 residues.

The V and J genes are TRBV7-3 and TRBJ2-2, with D possibly being TRBD1 or TRBD2 (5 bases each). The CDR3 is 15 residues long. Trimming pared 4 bases from V and 1 base from J, leaving 10 bases between. CDR1 SGHTA and CDR2 FQGTGA come from the germline V gene. In DNA form, the CDR3 reads TGTGCCAGCAGCTCCGGGACGGTGAACACCGGGGAGCTGTTTTTT. Its protein is CASSSGTVNTGELFF.

The rearrangement links TRBV25-1 to TRBJ2-2, with D uncertain. Germline CDR1 and CDR2: MGHDK and SYGVNS. V lost 4 bases to trimming and J lost 5 bases, with 8 bases between them. The CDR3 loop spans 13 amino acids. CDR3: CASSGRITGELFF. As DNA, the CDR3 is TGTGCCAGCAGTGGTCGGATTACCGGGGAGCTGTTTTTT.

This clone was recorded a few times. CDR3 coding DNA: TGTGCCAGCAGCTTAGGCGGGGGGGCCTACGAGCAGTACTTC. This gives the protein CASSLGGGAYEQYF. The chain is built from TRBV7-2 and TRBJ2-7; 9 nucleotides match TRBD2. Per the germline V gene, CDR1 is SGHTA and CDR2 is FQGNSA. Trimming removed 1 base from V and 2 bases from J; junction bases left unmatched: 0. The CDR3 is 14 residues long.

This rearrangement joins TRBV27 to TRBJ2-2; the D gene is possibly TRBD1 (5 bases). The CDR3 sequence is 15 residues long. The V gene lost 6 bases and the J gene lost 4 bases, with 15 bases spanning the gap. The germline gives CDR1 MNHEY, CDR2 SMNVEV (reference sequence). CDR3 sequence reads: CASSPQGWSTGELFF. CDR3 in DNA: TGTGCCAGCAGCCCCCAGGGTTGGAGCACCGGGGAGCTGTTTTTT.

This clone was counted between two and nine times. J is TRBJ1-5 and V is TRBV15, with a tentative D call TRBD1 (6 bases). Trimming pared 7 bases from V and 2 bases from J, leaving 6 bases between. The CDR3 runs to 12 residues. Germline V gene data show CDR1 as LNHNV and CDR2 as YYDKDF (reference sequence). The CDR3 protein is CATKGGNQPQHF. The CDR3 nucleotides are TGTGCCACCAAGGGGGGCAATCAGCCCCAGCATTTT.

This chain links TRBV4-2 with TRBJ2-1, with D perhaps matching TRBD1 (6 bases). The V end lost 0 bases, the J end lost 4 bases, and 16 bases lay between the germline ends. The CDR3 runs 17 residues. Germline V gene data show CDR1 as LGHNA and CDR2 as YNFKEQ. CDR3 in amino acids: CASSQDQSGGQYNEQFF. CDR3 coding DNA: TGTGCCAGCAGCCAAGATCAGAGTGGGGGCCAGTACAATGAGCAGTTCTTC.

The chain carries TRBV19 and TRBJ1-5; no definite D call. CDR3 length: 14 amino acids. The V end was cut by 4 bases, the J end by 2 bases, with 9 bases between. From germline, CDR1 is LNHDA and CDR2 SQIVND (reference sequence). CDR3 loop: CASSTIAGNQPQHF. The DNA for the CDR3 is TGTGCCAGTAGTACAATTGCTGGCAATCAGCCCCAGCATTTT.

In this sample, this clone turned up a few times. CDR3 nucleotide sequence: TGTGCCAGCAGTTTACAGGGTACGTCCTCTGGAAACACCATATATTTT. This translates into CASSLQGTSSGNTIYF. This chain links TRBV6-6 with TRBJ1-3; D perhaps matches TRBD1 (6 bases). The CDR3 runs to 16 residues. Trimming took off 4 bases at V and 0 bases at J, with 13 bases between the two ends. Germline values: CDR1 MNHNY, CDR2 SVGAGI (reference sequence).